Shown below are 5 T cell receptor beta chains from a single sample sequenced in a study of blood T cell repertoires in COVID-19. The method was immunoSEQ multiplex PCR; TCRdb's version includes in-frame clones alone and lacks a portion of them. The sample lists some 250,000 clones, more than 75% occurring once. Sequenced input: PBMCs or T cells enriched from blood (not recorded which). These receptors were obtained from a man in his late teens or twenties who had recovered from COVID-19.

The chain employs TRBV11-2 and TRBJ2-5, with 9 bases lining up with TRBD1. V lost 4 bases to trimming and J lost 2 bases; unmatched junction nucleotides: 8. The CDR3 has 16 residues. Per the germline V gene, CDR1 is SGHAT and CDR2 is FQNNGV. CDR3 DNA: TGTGCCAGCAGCTCCAACGGACAGGGGACACAAGAGACCCAGTACTTC. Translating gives CASSSNGQGTQETQYF.

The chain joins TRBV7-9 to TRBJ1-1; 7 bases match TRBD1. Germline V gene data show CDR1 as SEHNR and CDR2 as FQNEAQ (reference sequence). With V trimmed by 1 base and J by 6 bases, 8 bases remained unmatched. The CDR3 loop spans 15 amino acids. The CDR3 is CASSLEGASWAEAFF. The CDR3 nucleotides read TGTGCCAGCAGCTTAGAGGGGGCTTCCTGGGCTGAAGCTTTCTTT.

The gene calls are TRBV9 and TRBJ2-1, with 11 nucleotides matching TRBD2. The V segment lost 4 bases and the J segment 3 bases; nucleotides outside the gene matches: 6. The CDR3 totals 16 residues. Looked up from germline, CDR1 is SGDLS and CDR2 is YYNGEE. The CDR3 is CASSNVAGGSYNEQFF. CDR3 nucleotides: TGTGCCAGCAGCAACGTAGCGGGAGGGAGCTACAATGAGCAGTTCTTC.

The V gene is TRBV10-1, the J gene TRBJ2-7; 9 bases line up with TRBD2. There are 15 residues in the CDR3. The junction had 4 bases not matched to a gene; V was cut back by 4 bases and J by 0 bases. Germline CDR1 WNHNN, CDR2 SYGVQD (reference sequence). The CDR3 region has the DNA TGCGCCAGCAGTGTAGCGGGGGCGAGCTCCTACGAGCAGTACTTC. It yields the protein CASSVAGASSYEQYF.

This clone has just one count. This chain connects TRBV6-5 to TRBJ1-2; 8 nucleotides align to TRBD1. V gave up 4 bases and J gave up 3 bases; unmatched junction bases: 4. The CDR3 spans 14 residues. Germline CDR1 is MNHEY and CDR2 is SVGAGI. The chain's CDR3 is CASSLSGGDYGYTF. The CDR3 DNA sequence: TGTGCCAGCAGTTTGTCAGGGGGCGACTATGGCTACACCTTC.